The rows below give T cell receptor beta chains drawn from one sample of a study of T cells in localized non-small cell lung cancer. TCRdb keeps only in-frame clones here, not all; method: immunoSEQ multiplex PCR. This sample has tens of thousands of clones; more than 75% occur once, and the top ten carry roughly 4.3%. Sequenced material: peripheral blood, taken before any cancer treatment. These receptors were obtained from a woman aged 35 to 69 with stage I lung adenocarcinoma. Each CDR3 is given with its conserved first and last residue. A D gene is named only where the DNA matches it firmly. The size of a clone is reported for some rows only, either as once, few or many, or as a class for expanded clones.

d_call | j_call | clone_size | v_call | cdr3_nt | cdr3_aa
TRBD1 | TRBJ1-5 | few | TRBV19 | TGTGCCAGTACTCCCTTAGGGGGCCGGACAATCCTAAATCAGCCCCAGCATTTT | CASTPLGGRTILNQPQHF
. | TRBJ1-1 | . | TRBV6-5 | TGTGCCAGCAGGCCCGAGGGACCGAACACTGAAGCTTTCTTT | CASRPEGPNTEAFF
. | TRBJ1-6 | . | TRBV9 | TGTGCCAGCAGCGGATCTTCGGCCGCAGGTTCACCCCTCCACTTT | CASSGSSAAGSPLHF
. | TRBJ2-6 | . | TRBV11-2 | TGTGCCAGCAGCTTAGATAGAATGGAAACCTCCTCTGGGGCCAACGTCCTGACTTTC | CASSLDRMETSSGANVLTF
TRBD2 | TRBJ2-3 | . | TRBV7-2 | TGTGCCAGCAGCTTAGTCCAGGGAGGGCCGGATACGCAGTATTTT | CASSLVQGGPDTQYF
. | TRBJ1-1 | . | TRBV27 | TGTGCCAGCAGGGATCGCAGGGGATCCACTGAAGCTTTCTTT | CASRDRRGSTEAFF
. | TRBJ2-1 | . | TRBV7-2 | TGTGCCAGCAGCTTATTACGAAGCTCCTACAATGAGCAGTTCTTC | CASSLLRSSYNEQFF
. | TRBJ2-2 | . | TRBV4-2 | TGTGCCAGCAGCCAAGATCTGAGCCCGGCCGGGGAGCTGTTTTTT | CASSQDLSPAGELFF
. | TRBJ1-6 | . | TRBV7-3 | TGTGCCAGCAGCCCGGACGGCCGATCACCCCTCCACTTT | CASSPDGRSPLHF
TRBD2 | TRBJ2-7 | . | TRBV29-1 | TGCAGCGTTGAGGGGGGGATCCCCTACGAGCAGTACTTC | CSVEGGIPYEQYF
. | TRBJ1-5 | . | TRBV7-2 | TGTGCCAGCAGCCGCGAGGGGGGGTATAGCAATCAGCCCCAGCATTTT | CASSREGGYSNQPQHF
TRBD1 | TRBJ1-1 | . | TRBV4-3 | TGCGCCAGCAGCCGGGACAGGGACACTGAAGCTTTCTTT | CASSRDRDTEAFF
. | TRBJ1-4 | few | TRBV19 | TGTGCCAGTCGGCCCGACAAAGAAAAACTGTTTTTT | CASRPDKEKLFF
. | TRBJ2-3 | . | TRBV7-9 | TGTGCCAGCAGCTCGCACTTGGATACGCAGTATTTT | CASSSHLDTQYF
TRBD1 | TRBJ1-6 | . | TRBV27 | TGTGCCAGCAGTTTACAGGACAGGGGTTCACCCCTCCACTTT | CASSLQDRGSPLHF
TRBD2 | TRBJ2-1 | few | TRBV9 | TGTGCCAGCAGCCCCTTCACTAGCGGGGGGGTCAATGAGCAGTTCTTC | CASSPFTSGGVNEQFF
. | TRBJ2-4 | . | TRBV6-5 | TGTGCCAGCAGTTACGGCGGTCAGCTTGGCAAAAACATTCAGTACTTC | CASSYGGQLGKNIQYF
. | TRBJ1-4 | . | TRBV7-2 | TGTGCCAGCAGCCCAAACGGGGGTGAAAAACTGTTTTTT | CASSPNGGEKLFF
. | TRBJ2-7 | . | TRBV18 | TGTGCCAGCTCACCAGGGGGAGTTCCCTACGAGCAGTACTTC | CASSPGGVPYEQYF
. | TRBJ1-4 | medium-sized | TRBV4-3 | TGCGCCAGCAGCCAAGATCGGGGGTCCTCGACTAATGAAAAACTGTTTTTT | CASSQDRGSSTNEKLFF
TRBD1 | TRBJ1-5 | once | TRBV10-3 | TGTGCCATTAGACAGGGGTTAGGACGGCCCCAGCATTTT | CAIRQGLGRPQHF
. | TRBJ1-1 | . | TRBV10-1 | TGCGCCAGCAGTTCATCCGGGCACCCGAACACTGAAGCTTTCTTT | CASSSSGHPNTEAFF
TRBD1 | TRBJ1-1 | . | TRBV5-4 | TGTGCCAGCAGTACTACCGGGACAGGGGCTGCTTTCTTT | CASSTTGTGAAFF
TRBD2 | TRBJ2-5 | once | TRBV7-3 | TGTGCCAGCAGCTTCGGGGGGAGCGGTGGGACCCAGTACTTC | CASSFGGSGGTQYF
TRBD1 | TRBJ2-5 | . | TRBV11-3 | TGTGCCAGCAGCCTCGGACAGGGATTAGGTGAGACCCAGTACTTC | CASSLGQGLGETQYF
. | TRBJ1-2 | . | TRBV10-3 | TGTGCCATCAGTCCAACGGGGGGAGACGGCACCTTC | CAISPTGGDGTF
TRBD1 | TRBJ2-2 | . | TRBV27 | TGTGCCAGCAGGAAACCGGGACAGGGGCCCGGGGAGCTGTTTTTT | CASRKPGQGPGELFF
TRBD1 | TRBJ2-5 | . | TRBV7-7 | TGTGCCAGCAGCTTAGGGGGGACAGACCAAGAGACCCAGTACTTC | CASSLGGTDQETQYF
TRBD2 | TRBJ2-1 | . | TRBV6-6 | TGTGCCAGCAAAGGCAGCGGGGCTAGCTCCTACAATGAGCAGTTCTTC | CASKGSGASSYNEQFF
. | TRBJ1-6 | . | TRBV5-1 | TGCGCCAGCAGCTTATATGGGGGGGATAATTCACCCCTCCACTTT | CASSLYGGDNSPLHF
. | TRBJ1-5 | . | TRBV9 | TGTGCCAGCGGAGTTAGCAATCAGCCCCAGCATTTT | CASGVSNQPQHF
TRBD1 | TRBJ2-1 | . | TRBV7-8 | TGTGCCAGCAGTCGGGGGGACAGGGGAAACTACAATGAGCAGTTCTTC | CASSRGDRGNYNEQFF
TRBD2 | TRBJ2-2 | . | TRBV5-1 | TGCGCCAGCAGCGACGGACTAGCGGGGTACACCGGGGAGCTGTTTTTT | CASSDGLAGYTGELFF
. | TRBJ2-3 | . | TRBV6-4 | TGTGCCAGCAGTCCATCCAATAGCGGATCGCAGTATTTT | CASSPSNSGSQYF
. | TRBJ1-2 | . | TRBV7-2 | TGTGCCAGCAGCCTTGGTACGGCTAACTATGGCTACACCTTC | CASSLGTANYGYTF
. | TRBJ1-2 | . | TRBV11-2 | TGTGCCAGCAGCTTAGATCCAGGGGTGGCCTATGGCTACACCTTC | CASSLDPGVAYGYTF
TRBD1 | TRBJ2-3 | . | TRBV5-1 | TGCGCCAGCACCTCGGACAGGGCAACAGATACGCAGTATTTT | CASTSDRATDTQYF
. | TRBJ2-6 | . | TRBV14 | TGTGCCAGCAGTTTGGGGGCCAACGTCCTGACTTTC | CASSLGANVLTF
. | TRBJ2-2 | . | TRBV6-1 | TGTGCCAGCAGTGAATGGACAGACAACACCGGGGAGCTGTTTTTT | CASSEWTDNTGELFF
. | TRBJ1-4 | . | TRBV5-5 | TGTGCCAGCAGCTTTGGGGGAGAGTCGGATGAAAAACTGTTTTTT | CASSFGGESDEKLFF
TRBD1 | TRBJ1-4 | . | TRBV5-6 | TGTGCCAGCAGCTTGTCTACAGGGGTTGAAAAACTGTTTTTT | CASSLSTGVEKLFF
. | TRBJ1-4 | . | TRBV4-1 | TGCGCCAGCAGCCCTCAGGGCCATAAGGAAAAACTGTTTTTT | CASSPQGHKEKLFF
. | TRBJ2-1 | . | TRBV7-8 | TGTGCCAGCAGCCCCGTGAACAGGGTCAGAAATGAGCAGTTCTTC | CASSPVNRVRNEQFF
. | TRBJ1-1 | . | TRBV12-5 | TGTGCTAGTGGTTTGGGGCAGCCAAACACTGAAGCTTTCTTT | CASGLGQPNTEAFF
. | TRBJ2-3 | . | TRBV14 | TGTGCCAGCAGCCAGTCTAGTTCTCGCACAGATACGCAGTATTTT | CASSQSSSRTDTQYF
. | TRBJ1-1 | once | TRBV5-1 | TGCGCCAGCAGCTTCGAGGGGAACACTGAAGCTTTCTTT | CASSFEGNTEAFF
TRBD1 | TRBJ1-2 | . | TRBV9 | TGTGCCAGCAGCCCACAGGGGGCATATGGCTACACCTTC | CASSPQGAYGYTF
. | TRBJ1-1 | . | TRBV6-6 | TGTGCCAGCAGTCAACCTCAGATAGATCAGAACACTGAAGCTTTCTTT | CASSQPQIDQNTEAFF
. | TRBJ1-1 | . | TRBV2 | TGTGCCAGCAGTGAAGCGGACGGACCCCGGCGGACTGAAGCTTTCTTT | CASSEADGPRRTEAFF
. | TRBJ1-2 | once | TRBV7-2 | TGTGCCAGCAGCTTAGCCCTCTTTAGCTCCTATGGCTACACCTTC | CASSLALFSSYGYTF
. | TRBJ2-7 | . | TRBV5-6 | TGTGCCAGCAGCTTTATCGGACATACCTACGAGCAGTACTTC | CASSFIGHTYEQYF
. | TRBJ2-1 | . | TRBV19 | TGTGCCAGTAGTATAGAGTTAGCGAGGGATGAGCAGTTCTTC | CASSIELARDEQFF
. | TRBJ1-2 | . | TRBV7-2 | TGTGCCAGCACCCTCTCCGGAGGCTATGGCTACACCTTC | CASTLSGGYGYTF
. | TRBJ2-3 | . | TRBV9 | TGTGCCAGCAGCCCCGGAGCTAGTTTATCAGATACGCAGTATTTT | CASSPGASLSDTQYF
TRBD1 | TRBJ1-6 | . | TRBV5-8 | TGTGCCAGCAGCTTACTACAGGGGGCGAGAATAGGTTCACCCCTCCACTTT | CASSLLQGARIGSPLHF
TRBD2 | TRBJ2-3 | few | TRBV4-1 | TGCGCCAGCAGCAGACTTCTAGCGGGGGGGCCCGCAGATACGCAGTATTTT | CASSRLLAGGPADTQYF
. | TRBJ1-4 | . | TRBV7-9 | TGTGCCAGCAGCCCCAGGGGTATGGGTGATGAAAAACTGTTTTTT | CASSPRGMGDEKLFF
. | TRBJ2-1 | few | TRBV14 | TGTGCCAGCAGCCAAGGGACATTTGGTGAGCAGTTCTTC | CASSQGTFGEQFF